The 31 T cell receptor beta chains listed next were all sequenced from one sample in a study of regulatory T cells in long-lasting Graves disease. CDR3-region Arm-PCR and iRepertoire HTBI primers produced the TCR beta libraries. TCRdb recomputed calls from the multiplex PCR reads with MiXCR, one row per CDR3 protein. The sample includes under 800,000 distinct CDR3 sequences, roughly 15% of them seen just once. Time point given: newly diagnosed GD, antithyroid drugs for less than 3 months. PBMC-derived RNA was used for the TCR library. These sequences were also reported in another study, on T cells in Graves' hyperthyroidism and ophthalmopathy.

Here the sequenced sample was peripheral blood mononuclear cells (PBMCs), taken at new diagnosis, from a patient treated with antithyroid drugs. The source is a woman younger than 45 with Graves disease.

This clonotype occurred many times. V and J are TRBV12-3 or TRBV12-4 and TRBJ2-5, with no clear D. Between the trimmed V and J ends, which lost 8 bases and 7 bases, there was a span of 14 bases. The CDR3 has 12 residues. The CDR3 here is CASGRTLGTQYF. CDR3 nucleotide sequence: TGTGCCAGCGGAAGGACCCTGGGGACCCAGTACTTC.

The table lists this clonotype with many counts. The rearrangement uses TRBV12-3 or TRBV12-4 and TRBJ1-1, with 8 bases that match TRBD1. This CDR3 is built from 15 residues. Unmatched junction bases numbered 8, after V lost 5 bases and J lost 3 bases. The CDR3 here is CASSTRTGWYTEAFF. The CDR3 coding sequence is TGTGCCAGCAGTACCCGGACAGGGTGGTACACTGAAGCTTTCTTT.

This chain connects TRBV25-1 to TRBJ2-1; 16 nucleotides agree with TRBD2. V dropped 6 bases and J dropped 6; count of bases not matched to a gene: 14. Germline V gives CDR1 MGHDK, CDR2 SYGVNS. The CDR3 sequence is 19 residues long. The CDR3 DNA is TGTGCCAGCAGCCAGCCGGGACTAGCGGGAGGGGGGGTCATCAATGAGCAGTTCTTC. It codes for CASSQPGLAGGGVINEQFF.

The chain recombines TRBV5-5 with TRBJ2-7, with a tentative D call TRBD1 (6 bases). The V and J ends lost 0 bases and 4 bases respectively, with 14 bases between them. The CDR3 has 15 residues. Germline V lookup: CDR1 SGHKS, CDR2 YYEKEE (reference sequence). The CDR3 loop is CASSLAQGRFYEQYF. In DNA form, the CDR3 reads TGTGCCAGCAGCTTGGCACAGGGAAGGTTTTACGAGCAGTACTTC.

The chain has TRBV7-9 and TRBJ1-1; 7 nucleotides align to TRBD1. CDR3 length equals 15 residues. From germline, CDR1 is SEHNR and CDR2 FQNEAQ (reference sequence). Trimming took 3 bases from V and 0 from J; bases not matched to a gene: 4. The CDR3 nucleotides read TGTGCCAGCAGCTTTGCGGGACAGATGAACACTGAAGCTTTCTTT. Amino acids: CASSFAGQMNTEAFF.

The rearrangement links TRBV15 to TRBJ2-2; D gene unclear. The CDR3 totals 14 residues. The germline V gene has CDR1 LNHNV and CDR2 YYDKDF (reference sequence). V gave up 6 bases and J gave up 0 bases, with 8 bases separating them. The CDR3 region is CATRGSPNTGELFF. The CDR3 nucleotides are TGTGCCACCAGGGGAAGCCCGAACACCGGGGAGCTGTTTTTT.

This clonotype showed up just a few times. V gene TRBV7-9 combines with J gene TRBJ2-1; unclear D gene. V was cut by 8 bases and J by 8 bases, with 16 bases left in between. This CDR3 spans 13 amino acids. CDR1 is SEHNR and CDR2 is FQNEAQ in the germline V gene (reference sequence). The DNA for the CDR3 is TGTGCCAGCTATACGATTCGCCCCTATGAGCAGTTCTTC. Translated: CASYTIRPYEQFF.

This clonotype was recorded at least ten times. V gene TRBV7-2 combines with J gene TRBJ2-2; 7 nucleotides line up with TRBD2. With V trimmed by 5 bases and J by 5 bases, 8 bases remained unmatched. The germline gives CDR1 SGHTA, CDR2 FQGNSA. The CDR3 loop spans 15 amino acids. The CDR3 loop is CASSASGISTGELFF. CDR3 nucleotides: TGTGCCAGCAGCGCCAGCGGGATAAGTACCGGGGAGCTGTTTTTT.

This clonotype has at least ten counts. This chain joins TRBV12-3 or TRBV12-4 and TRBJ1-1, with unresolved D. V was pared by 3 bases and J by 1 base, with 9 bases between. The CDR3 has 14 amino acids. CDR3 in amino acids: CASSLLTKNTEAFF. In nucleotides, the CDR3 is TGTGCCAGCAGTTTGCTGACAAAGAACACTGAAGCTTTCTTT.

This chain connects TRBV19 to TRBJ2-1, with D possibly being TRBD2 (5 bases). V was clipped by 9 bases and J by 5 bases, with 20 bases between them. This CDR3 has 15 amino acids. Germline V lookup: CDR1 LNHDA, CDR2 SQIVND (reference sequence). The CDR3 loop reads CASRTRAGLNNEQFF. CDR3 nucleotide sequence: TGTGCCAGCCGGACGCGAGCCGGACTTAACAATGAGCAGTTCTTC.

As concerns this clonotype: One junction end does not reproduce the germline sequence, and a read error may be involved. This chain connects TRBV12-3 or TRBV12-4 to TRBJ2-7; D unresolved. The CDR3 consists of 15 residues. CDR3 DNA: TGTGCCAACAGTCTTCCCATCGGCCCTCCCTACGAGCAGTACTTC. Encoded protein: CANSLPIGPPYEQYF.

Notes on this clonotype: The junction and the germline gene differ at one end; a read error may be behind it. The chain joins TRBV5-5 to TRBJ2-1; D is perhaps TRBD2 (6 bases). The germline CDR1 and CDR2 sequences are SGHKS and YYEKEE (reference sequence). The CDR3 is 16 amino acids. CDR3 loop: CASSPGLAGWYNEQFF. CDR3 DNA: TGCGCCAGCAGCCCAGGACTTGCGGGATGGTACAATGAGCAGTTCTTC. Variable domain in full (rest from reference TRBV5-5 and TRBJ2-1): DAGVTQSPTHLIKTRGQQVTLRCSPISGHKSVSWYQQVLGQGPQFIFQYYEKEERGRGNFPDRFSARQFPNYSSELNVNALLLGDSALYLCASSPGLAGWYNEQFFGPGTRLTVL.

The chain is built from TRBV11-2 and TRBJ2-5; 11 nucleotides agree with TRBD2. The V segment lost 3 bases and the J segment 4 bases; nucleotides outside the gene matches: 10. Germline-derived CDR1 and CDR2 are SGHAT and FQNNGV. The CDR3 has 17 residues. In DNA, the CDR3 is TGTGCCAGCAGCTTGGGCACTAGCGGGGGCCGGGTAGAGACCCAGTACTTC. It specifies CASSLGTSGGRVETQYF.

The chain employs TRBV28 and TRBJ2-4; 10 bases agree with TRBD1. Trimming cost V 5 bases and J 9 bases; bases outside gene matches: 4. The CDR3 runs to 13 residues. Germline CDR1 reads MDHEN; CDR2 reads SYDVKM. In DNA, the CDR3 is TGTGCCAGCAGTCAAGGACAGGGGGGCATTCAGTACTTC. Translated: CASSQGQGGIQYF.

This clonotype was counted at least ten times. The rearrangement joins TRBV28 to TRBJ1-2, with a tentative D call TRBD1 (5 bases). Germline lookup yields CDR1 MDHEN and CDR2 SYDVKM. This CDR3 has 14 residues. Trimming cost V 5 bases and J 7 bases, with 17 bases left between them. As DNA, the CDR3 is TGTGCCAGCAGTCAGCGAACCAGGGAAAGTGGCTACACCTTC. As protein: CASSQRTRESGYTF.

As concerns this clonotype: A much larger clone differs by one base, so this may be a read error. The chain recombines TRBV7-9 with TRBJ2-7; tentatively, D is TRBD1 (5 bases). The germline V and J ends were trimmed by 1 base and 6 bases, with 13 bases remaining between them. This CDR3 is 14 amino acids long. The germline CDR1 and CDR2 sequences are SEHNR and FQNEAQ (reference sequence). The CDR3 protein is CASSLVQEASEQYF. CDR3 in DNA: TGTGCCAGCAGCTTAGTACAGGAAGCCAGCGAGCAGTACTTC.

This clonotype was picked up many times. The rearrangement uses TRBV12-3 or TRBV12-4 and TRBJ2-7; 7 bases are a match to TRBD1. This CDR3 has 14 residues. With 2 bases clipped from V and 3 bases from J, the junction kept 4 bases outside the gene matches. The CDR3 DNA follows: TGTGCCAGCAGTTTATACAGGGGAATCTACGAGCAGTACTTC. Translation gives CASSLYRGIYEQYF.

A remark on this clonotype: A read error may account for a junction end that differs from germline. V is TRBV20-1 and J is TRBJ2-4; 10 bases map to TRBD2. The germline CDR1 and CDR2 sequences are DFQATT and SNEGSKA (reference sequence). This CDR3 is 17 amino acids long. CDR3 sequence (DNA): TGCAGTGCTAGAATGCACGCAGCGGGAGGGCCGGTAAACACTCAGTACTTC. Translation: CSARMHAAGGPVNTQYF.

At least ten counts were recorded for this clonotype. The chain uses TRBV27 and TRBJ2-1; 11 nucleotides match TRBD1. The CDR3 is made up of 17 amino acids. Germline loops: CDR1 MNHEY, CDR2 SMNVEV (reference sequence). The junction had 16 bases not matched to a gene; V was cut back by 8 bases and J by 7 bases. This chain's CDR3 is CASRPPLRDRGGNEQFF. In DNA, the CDR3 is TGTGCCAGCCGACCGCCGCTCCGGGACAGGGGGGGAAATGAGCAGTTCTTC.

In this sample, this clonotype turned up a few times. V and J are TRBV5-1 and TRBJ2-7; D assignment may be TRBD1 or TRBD2 (5 bases each). V gave up 2 bases and J gave up 3 bases, with 15 bases separating them. Germline lookup yields CDR1 SGHRS and CDR2 YFSETQ. This CDR3 contains 15 residues. CDR3 in amino acids: CASSFQGEVIYEQYF. The CDR3 DNA follows: TGCGCCAGCAGCTTCCAGGGAGAGGTAATCTACGAGCAGTACTTC.

This clonotype has more than one count but fewer than ten. This rearrangement joins TRBV11-2 to TRBJ2-3; TRBD2 agrees at 13 bases. This CDR3 is built from 17 residues. The ends lost 4 bases at V and 3 bases at J; junction bases unmatched: 7. In germline, CDR1 is SGHAT, CDR2 FQNNGV. The CDR3 DNA reads TGTGCCAGCAGCTCCCCGGGACTAGCGGGACGTACAGATACGCAGTATTTT. As protein: CASSSPGLAGRTDTQYF.

This clonotype was found a few times. One base away lies a much larger clone, so this may be a sequencing read error. V usage is TRBV7-2 and J usage is TRBJ2-7, with D tentatively TRBD1 (6 bases). Germline lookup yields CDR1 SGHTA and CDR2 FQGNSA. This CDR3 is 16 amino acids long. V dropped 5 bases and J dropped 4 bases, with 21 bases sitting between them. The CDR3: CASSPQVTRGKYEQYF. In DNA, the CDR3 is TGTGCCAGCAGCCCGCAGGTTACCAGGGGTAAATACGAGCAGTACTTC.

This clonotype was counted between two and nine times. This chain links TRBV18 with TRBJ1-2; no firm D call. This CDR3 is built from 17 residues. V lost 6 bases to trimming and J lost 0 bases, with 20 bases between them. The germline V gene has CDR1 KGHSH and CDR2 LQKENI. The CDR3 sequence is CASSPSERRSTNYGYTF. CDR3 sequence (DNA): TGTGCCAGCTCCCCTTCCGAACGACGAAGCACTAACTATGGCTACACCTTC.

This clonotype was observed many times. This chain joins TRBV5-1 and TRBJ1-2; D perhaps matches TRBD1 (6 bases). V was pared by 0 bases and J by 7 bases, with 16 bases between. Per the germline V gene, CDR1 is SGHRS and CDR2 is YFSETQ. This CDR3 contains 15 residues. In DNA, the CDR3 is TGCGCCAGCAGCTTGGAAACCGGGACACGGGGTGGCTACACCTTC. Translated, it gives CASSLETGTRGGYTF.

The chain couples TRBV6-9 to TRBJ1-1, with D tentatively TRBD1 (5 bases). The CDR3 consists of 17 residues. The germline V and J ends were trimmed by 3 bases and 3 bases, with 20 bases remaining between them. Germline V gene data show CDR1 as MNHGY and CDR2 as SVAAGI. The CDR3 region is CASSYSQGQGGDTEAFF. The CDR3, as DNA: TGTGCCAGCAGTTACTCCCAAGGCCAGGGAGGGGACACTGAAGCTTTCTTT.

This clonotype was observed at least ten times. This chain uses TRBV28 with TRBJ2-7, with TRBD2 matching over 7 bases. Unmatched junction bases numbered 11, after V lost 7 bases and J lost 2 bases. Germline loops: CDR1 MDHEN, CDR2 SYDVKM. The length of the CDR3 is 15 residues. CDR3 residues: CASMPPGLPPYEQYF. In DNA, the CDR3 is TGTGCCAGCATGCCACCGGGACTACCTCCCTACGAGCAGTACTTC.

This clonotype was counted many times. V gene TRBV11-2 combines with J gene TRBJ2-7; maybe TRBD1 (6 bases). There are 14 residues in the CDR3. V was clipped by 7 bases and J by 4 bases, with 17 bases between them. Per the germline V gene, CDR1 is SGHAT and CDR2 is FQNNGV. CDR3 nucleotides: TGTGCCAGCAACCCGGCACAGGGTAGGTACGAGCAGTACTTC. Encoded protein: CASNPAQGRYEQYF.

This sequence joins TRBV19 and TRBJ1-3; a possible D gene is TRBD1 (5 bases). Trimming pared 6 bases from V and 2 bases from J, leaving 8 bases between. The germline V gene encodes CDR1 LNHDA and CDR2 SQIVND (reference sequence). The CDR3 runs to 13 residues. The CDR3 region has the DNA TGTGCCAGTAGCGGGACGCCTGGAAACACCATATATTTT. This gives the protein CASSGTPGNTIYF. Filled out from reference TRBV19 and TRBJ1-3, the complete variable domain reads DGGITQSPKYLFRKEGQNVTLSCEQNLNHDAMYWYRQDPGQGLRLIYYSQIVNDFQKGDIAEGYSVSREKKESFPLTVTSAQKNPTAFYLCASSGTPGNTIYFGEGSWLTVV.

Turning to this clonotype: A clone one base away is much larger, so this may be a read error. The chain combines TRBV2 with TRBJ2-5; 7 nucleotides line up with TRBD1. There are 16 residues in the CDR3. The germline gives CDR1 SNHLY, CDR2 FYNNEI. This CDR3 reads CASSEGGGRLQETQCF. The CDR3 DNA reads as TGTGCCAGCAGTGAAGGAGGGGGCAGACTCCAAGAGACCCAGTGCTTC.

Points on this clonotype: A read error may account for a junction end that differs from germline. As DNA, the CDR3 is TGTGCCAGCAGCGGGTCAGGCCCTAATCCACCCCTCCACTTT. This encodes CASSGSGPNPPLHF. J is TRBJ1-6 and V is TRBV3-1; D unclear. The CDR3 has 14 residues. The germline V gene has CDR1 LGHDT and CDR2 YNNKEL (reference sequence).

This sequence joins TRBV28 and TRBJ2-5, with TRBD1 matching 8 bases. CDR3 length: 14 amino acids. CDR1 MDHEN and CDR2 SYDVKM come from the germline V gene. V lost 5 bases, J lost 5 bases, and 7 bases stayed unmatched. CDR3 sequence reads: CASSRQGPSETQYF. In nucleotides, the CDR3 is TGTGCCAGCAGTCGACAGGGGCCCTCTGAGACCCAGTACTTC.